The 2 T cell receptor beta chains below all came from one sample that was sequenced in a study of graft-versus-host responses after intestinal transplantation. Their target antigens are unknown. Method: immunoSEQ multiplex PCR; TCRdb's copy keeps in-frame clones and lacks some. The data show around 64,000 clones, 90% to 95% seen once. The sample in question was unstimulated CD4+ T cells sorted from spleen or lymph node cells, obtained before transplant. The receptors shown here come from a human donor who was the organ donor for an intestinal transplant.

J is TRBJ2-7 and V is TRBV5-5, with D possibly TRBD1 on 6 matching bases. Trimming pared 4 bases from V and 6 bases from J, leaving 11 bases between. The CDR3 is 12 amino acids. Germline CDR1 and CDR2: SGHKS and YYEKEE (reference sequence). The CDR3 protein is CASSLRQAEQYF. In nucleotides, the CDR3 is TGTGCCAGCAGCCTCAGACAGGCCGAGCAGTACTTC.

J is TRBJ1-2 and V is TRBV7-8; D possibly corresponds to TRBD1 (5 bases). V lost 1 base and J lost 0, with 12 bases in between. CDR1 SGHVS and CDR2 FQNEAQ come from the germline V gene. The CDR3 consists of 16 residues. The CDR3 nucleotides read TGTGCCAGCAGCTTAGGGCGGGGGAAAGCTAACTATGGCTACACCTTC. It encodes CASSLGRGKANYGYTF.